Below, 24 T cell receptor beta chains from the same sample are listed, as sequenced in a study of follicular helper T cells after annual influenza vaccination. Assay: immunoSEQ multiplex PCR; the TCRdb copy retains only in-frame clones and omits some. The sample carries nearly 9,000 clones, about 83% recorded once. Time point defined: 2013-2014 season, 7 days after vaccination. The source was CXCR5+ CD38- circulating T follicular helper cells from blood, collected 7 days after influenza vaccination. Indicated subset: circulating Tfh, non-naive CD4+CXCR5+PD-1+ (ICOS+CD38+ or ICOS-CD38-). All receptors come from an adult who received the influenza vaccine.

The rearrangement links TRBV28 to TRBJ1-4; tentatively, D is TRBD1 (6 bases). The CDR3 is made up of 15 amino acids. The V gene lost 7 bases and the J gene lost 8 bases, with 20 bases spanning the gap. Germline-derived CDR1 and CDR2 are MDHEN and SYDVKM. The DNA of the CDR3 is TGTGCCAGCAACCTGAACTACAGGGCGGGGGAAAAACTGTTTTTT. It specifies CASNLNYRAGEKLFF.

This chain uses TRBV28 with TRBJ1-4; 7 bases map to TRBD1. CDR3 length: 19 residues. V shed 6 bases and J 8 bases; nucleotides not matched to a gene: 24. The V gene's germline CDR1 is MDHEN and CDR2 SYDVKM. CDR3 sequence: CASSKFRGQLSMYVEKLFF. CDR3 bases: TGTGCCAGCAGCAAATTTCGGGGACAGCTTTCAATGTACGTGGAAAAACTGTTTTTT.

This CDR3 is CASSLDREPLGKLFF. The CDR3 DNA sequence: TGTGCCAGCAGCTTGGATCGCGAACCCTTGGGAAAACTGTTTTTT. The J gene is TRBJ1-4, the V gene TRBV5-4; no clear D gene. This CDR3 has 15 residues. V gave up 0 bases and J gave up 10 bases, with 16 bases separating them. From germline, CDR1 is SGHNT and CDR2 YYREEE (reference sequence).

This sequence joins TRBV28 and TRBJ2-2; D could derive from TRBD1 or TRBD2 (6 bases each). V was cut by 2 bases and J by 5 bases, with 15 bases left in between. This CDR3 comprises 16 residues. CDR1 MDHEN and CDR2 SYDVKM come from the germline V gene. CDR3 in DNA: TGTGCCAGCAGTTTAAGGAGGGGCCAGGGGACCGGGGAGCTGTTTTTT. Translation: CASSLRRGQGTGELFF.

The chain couples TRBV7-9 to TRBJ2-2, with 11 positions matching TRBD1. The CDR3 is 18 amino acids. After removal of 5 bases from V and 1 base from J, the junction contained 9 bases not matched to a gene. Germline V gene data show CDR1 as SEHNR and CDR2 as FQNEAQ (reference sequence). CDR3 in DNA: TGTGCCAGCAGCACCTTCGGACAGGGGGCCGGGAACACCGGGGAGCTGTTTTTT. This sequence encodes CASSTFGQGAGNTGELFF.

The V gene is TRBV6-1, the J gene TRBJ1-5, with D possibly TRBD1 on 6 matching bases. Looked up from germline, CDR1 is MNHNS and CDR2 is SASEGT. The CDR3 runs to 14 residues. Trimming left V 10 bases short and J 1 base short, with 14 bases between. The CDR3 DNA is TGTGCCATCATATACAGGGAAAGCAATCAGCCCCAGCATTTT. Its translation is CAIIYRESNQPQHF.

V gene TRBV19 combines with J gene TRBJ1-5; TRBD1 might be the D (6 bases). The CDR3 is made up of 14 amino acids. V was trimmed by 6 bases and J by 7 bases, leaving 16 bases between them. Germline-derived CDR1 and CDR2 are LNHDA and SQIVND (reference sequence). For the CDR3, the DNA is TGTGCCAGTAGGGAGGGGGGGAGCCTACAGCCCCAGCATTTT. Residues: CASREGGSLQPQHF.

The chain couples TRBV9 to TRBJ2-4; 8 positions match TRBD1. Looked up from germline, CDR1 is SGDLS and CDR2 is YYNGEE. This CDR3 contains 15 residues. After removal of 0 bases from V and 9 bases from J, the junction contained 8 bases not matched to a gene. The CDR3 region has the DNA TGTGCCAGCAGCGTAGGTGGAGGACAGGGTAGCATTCAGTACTTC. Protein: CASSVGGGQGSIQYF.

The chain joins TRBV9 to TRBJ1-5; D gene ambiguous. The CDR3 has 17 amino acids. Per the germline V gene, CDR1 is SGDLS and CDR2 is YYNGEE. V was shortened by 0 bases and J by 0 bases, with 13 bases between the two germline ends. As DNA, the CDR3 is TGTGCCAGCAGCGTAGCTACAGAGGATGATAGCAATCAGCCCCAGCATTTT. Translated, it gives CASSVATEDDSNQPQHF.

V is TRBV27 and J is TRBJ1-3; D gene uncertain. Germline V gene sequence: CDR1 MNHEY, CDR2 SMNVEV (reference sequence). The V and J ends lost 8 bases and 2 bases respectively, with 10 bases between them. The CDR3 is 13 residues long. The CDR3 protein is CASRPTAGNTIYF. The CDR3 bases are TGTGCCAGCCGTCCGACCGCTGGAAACACCATATATTTT.

The chain links TRBV7-2 to TRBJ2-7; no definite D call. Looked up from germline, CDR1 is SGHTA and CDR2 is FQGNSA. The V and J ends lost 1 base and 3 bases respectively, with 10 bases between them. This CDR3 spans 14 amino acids. The CDR3 protein is CASSLGVTNYEQYF. In DNA, the CDR3 is TGTGCCAGCAGCTTAGGTGTGACCAACTACGAGCAGTACTTC.

This rearrangement joins TRBV10-3 to TRBJ2-2; 7 nucleotides line up with TRBD1. The CDR3 spans 14 residues. V dropped 11 bases and J dropped 6; count of bases not matched to a gene: 12. CDR1 and CDR2 (germline): ENHRY, SYGVKD. CDR3 in DNA: TGTGCCTCCCACGGATCGACAGGGTCCGGGGAGCTGTTTTTT. This sequence encodes CASHGSTGSGELFF.

This clone was recorded a few times. The rearrangement links TRBV18 to TRBJ1-6; 9 bases are a match to TRBD1. Germline CDR1 KGHSH, CDR2 LQKENI. The CDR3 spans 14 residues. The trim removed 6 bases at V and 10 bases at J, leaving 7 bases unmatched. The CDR3, as DNA: TGTGCCAGCTCCCAGGACAGGGGAACATCACCCCTCCACTTT. Translation gives CASSQDRGTSPLHF.

V usage is TRBV7-2 and J usage is TRBJ1-2; no clear D gene. Trimming cost V 6 bases and J 5 bases, with 16 bases left between them. There are 14 residues in the CDR3. The V gene's germline CDR1 is SGHTA and CDR2 FQGNSA. This CDR3 reads CASRPRQDYYGYTF. CDR3 sequence (DNA): TGTGCCAGCAGACCACGCCAGGACTATTATGGCTACACCTTC.

The chain has TRBV19 and TRBJ2-7; perhaps TRBD1 as D (5 bases). Per the germline V gene, CDR1 is LNHDA and CDR2 is SQIVND (reference sequence). The CDR3 extends over 14 amino acids. The V and J ends lost 6 bases and 0 bases respectively, with 12 bases between them. CDR3 sequence reads: CASSKSGFSYEQYF. Written as DNA, the CDR3 is TGTGCCAGTAGCAAGTCAGGGTTCTCCTACGAGCAGTACTTC.

This sequence joins TRBV6-1 and TRBJ2-2, with a weak D call TRBD1 (6 bases). From germline, CDR1 is MNHNS and CDR2 SASEGT. Between the trimmed V and J ends, which lost 4 bases and 1 base, there was a span of 10 bases. There are 15 residues in the CDR3. CDR3 sequence (DNA): TGTGCCAGCAGTGGGCCGGGACAGAACACCGGGGAGCTGTTTTTT. Its translation is CASSGPGQNTGELFF.

V usage is TRBV28 and J usage is TRBJ1-2, with a tentative D call TRBD1 (5 bases). The CDR3 length is 12 residues. CDR1 is MDHEN, CDR2 SYDVKM, per germline. V lost 7 bases and J lost 4, with 10 bases in between. CDR3 residues: CASTGRVYGYTF. CDR3 sequence (DNA): TGTGCCAGCACGGGCAGGGTCTATGGCTACACCTTC.

The V call is TRBV6-8, the J call TRBJ1-2, with unresolved D. The CDR3 sequence is 13 residues long. The germline V and J ends were trimmed by 7 bases and 6 bases, with 15 bases remaining between them. The V gene's germline CDR1 is MNHGY and CDR2 SAAAGT. The CDR3 DNA reads TGTGCCAGCATCCCCACGCGGGCGGATGGCTACACCTTC. Translating gives CASIPTRADGYTF.

V is TRBV2 and J is TRBJ2-5; weak D call: TRBD2 (7 bases). V lost 3 bases, J lost 6 bases, and 14 bases lay in between. CDR3 length: 14 residues. CDR1 SNHLY and CDR2 FYNNEI come from the germline V gene. Here the CDR3 reads CASSEVGGPQTQYF. CDR3 bases: TGTGCCAGCAGTGAGGTGGGGGGGCCACAGACCCAGTACTTC. The complete variable domain, with remaining parts taken from reference TRBV2 and TRBJ2-5, reads EPEVTQTPSHQVTQMGQEVILRCVPISNHLYFYWYRQILGQKVEFLVSFYNNEISEKSEIFDDQFSVERPDGSNFTLKIRSTKLEDSAMYFCASSEVGGPQTQYFGPGTRLLVL.

J is TRBJ1-1 and V is TRBV10-1, with D possibly matching TRBD1 (5 bases). V lost 6 bases and J lost 1, with 9 bases in between. This CDR3 has 13 residues. Per the germline V gene, CDR1 is WNHNN and CDR2 is SYGVQD (reference sequence). This chain's CDR3 is CASRATANTEAFF. For the CDR3, the DNA is TGCGCCAGCAGGGCGACAGCGAACACTGAAGCTTTCTTT.

This CDR3 is CASSQRGGLNEQFF. For the CDR3, the DNA is TGTGCCAGCAGTCAGCGGGGGGGCCTGAATGAGCAGTTCTTC. V is TRBV2 and J is TRBJ2-1, with TRBD2 matching 10 bases. This CDR3 is 14 amino acids long. The germline gives CDR1 SNHLY, CDR2 FYNNEI. Germline trimming cut 5 bases from V and 7 bases from J; bases unmatched to any gene: 5.

This clone appeared once. This rearrangement joins TRBV28 to TRBJ2-7, with 7 bases identical to TRBD1. With V trimmed by 3 bases and J by 2 bases, 4 bases remained unmatched. The CDR3 contains 14 residues. Germline V gives CDR1 MDHEN, CDR2 SYDVKM. DNA for the CDR3: TGTGCCAGCAGTTTTTCGGGACAGACCTACGAGCAGTACTTC. This sequence encodes CASSFSGQTYEQYF. Using reference TRBV28 and TRBJ2-7 for the parts outside the CDR3, the full variable domain is DVKVTQSSRYLVKRTGEKVFLECVQDMDHENMFWYRQDPGLGLRLIYFSYDVKMKEKGDIPEGYSVSREKKERFSLILESASTNQTSMYLCASSFSGQTYEQYFGPGTRLTVT.

The V and J genes are TRBV6-1 and TRBJ2-6; 7 bases agree with TRBD1. Per germline, CDR1 MNHNS and CDR2 SASEGT. Losses at the gene ends were 7 bases for V and 4 bases for J; bases not matched to a gene: 4. The CDR3 sequence is 14 residues long. The DNA for the CDR3 is TGTGCCAGCAACGACAGGGCGGGGGCCAACGTCCTGACTTTC. Its translation: CASNDRAGANVLTF.

The gene calls are TRBV4-3 and TRBJ1-5; D unclear. CDR3 length: 13 residues. Per germline, CDR1 LGHNA and CDR2 YSLEER. Deletions cut 0 bases from V and 7 bases from J, with 7 bases between. The CDR3 nucleotides are TGCGCCAGCAGCCAAGAAACAAGGCAGCCCCAGCATTTT. Translated, it gives CASSQETRQPQHF.